A selection of T cell receptor beta chains follows, all from one sample in a study of cytomegalovirus exposure and HLA in healthy donors. Produced via immunoSEQ multiplex PCR; TCRdb's table is partial and in-frame only. In the table there are about 130,000 clones, roughly 91% of which are singletons. The source material was PBMCs. All receptors derive from a young man in good health and CMV-seronegative. The CDR3 runs from the conserved cysteine through the conserved F or W. Fields, in order: D gene, J gene, V gene, clone size, CDR3 DNA, CDR3 protein. A D gene is named only where the DNA matches it firmly. Not every row has a clone size; where given, it reads once, few, many or a size class.

>TRBD1|TRBJ2-5|TRBV6-5|.
TGTGCCAGCAGCCCCGGGACAGGGGGCTGGGAGACCCAGTACTTC
CASSPGTGGWETQYF
>TRBD2|TRBJ2-5|TRBV19|.
TGTGCCAGTAGTATAGGTGGGCTAGCGGTCCAAGAGACCCAGTACTTC
CASSIGGLAVQETQYF
>.|TRBJ2-3|TRBV5-1|.
TGCGCCAGCAGCTCGACAGGAGATACGCAGTATTTT
CASSSTGDTQYF
>.|TRBJ2-7|TRBV7-6|few
TGTGCCAGCAGCTTAGAGGCCGGGTCCTCCTACGAGCAGTACTTC
CASSLEAGSSYEQYF
>.|TRBJ1-1|TRBV6-6|.
TGTGCCAGCAGTAATACAGGAAGGGGGAACACTGAAGCTTTCTTT
CASSNTGRGNTEAFF
>TRBD1|TRBJ1-6|TRBV7-9|.
TGTGCCAGCAGCTTAAGGGGACAGGGGACTTCACCCCTCCACTTT
CASSLRGQGTSPLHF
>TRBD1|TRBJ1-6|TRBV7-6|.
TGTGCCAGCAGCCCCGGGACAGGGGCCTCACCCCTCCACTTT
CASSPGTGASPLHF
>.|TRBJ2-3|TRBV5-1|.
TGCGCCAGCAGTACAGGGAGTAGCACAGATACGCAGTATTTT
CASSTGSSTDTQYF
>TRBD1|TRBJ2-3|TRBV13|.
TGTGCCAGCAGCTTACCCGGGACAGGCACAGATACGCAGTATTTT
CASSLPGTGTDTQYF
>TRBD1|TRBJ2-5|TRBV28|.
TGTGCCAGCAGCTCCCCCCCCGGGACAGGGTGGAAGCAAGAGACCCAGTACTTC
CASSSPPGTGWKQETQYF
>TRBD1|TRBJ1-6|TRBV11-2|.
TGTGCCAGCAGCTTAGGCGCAGGGGGTACACCCCTCCACTTT
CASSLGAGGTPLHF
>.|TRBJ2-5|TRBV4-3|.
TGCGCCAGCAGCCAAGATTGGTCCTACGGGGTCTGGGAGACCCAGTACTTC
CASSQDWSYGVWETQYF
>.|TRBJ1-1|TRBV6-5|.
TGTGCCAGCAGTTCTGGGAGGCGGACTGAAGCTTTCTTT
CASSSGRRTEAFF
>TRBD1|TRBJ2-2|TRBV9|.
TGTGCCAGCAGCGGATCAGGGGGCGGGGTGCTGGCCGGGGAGCTGTTTTTT
CASSGSGGGVLAGELFF
>TRBD1|TRBJ1-5|TRBV5-1|.
TGCGCCAGCAGTCCCGGGACAGGGATTACTCAGCCCCAGCATTTT
CASSPGTGITQPQHF
>.|TRBJ2-3|TRBV5-5|.
TGTGCCAGCAGCTTTTGGAGCGCAAGCTCCACAGATACGCAGTATTTT
CASSFWSASSTDTQYF
>.|TRBJ2-7|TRBV30|.
TGTGCCTGGGTGCCTTATGGGGGGATCCACGAGCAGTACTTC
CAWVPYGGIHEQYF
>TRBD1|TRBJ2-1|TRBV10-2|.
TGCGCCAGCAGTCAACAGGGGGCGGGTTTGGATGAGCAGTTCTTC
CASSQQGAGLDEQFF
>TRBD1|TRBJ2-3|TRBV7-2|.
TGTGCCAGCAGGGGACAGCCAGCTAGCACAGATACGCAGTATTTT
CASRGQPASTDTQYF
>.|TRBJ2-7|TRBV13|once
TGTGCCAGCAGCTTAGGAGCCCGGGACGAGCAGTACTTC
CASSLGARDEQYF
>.|TRBJ1-2|TRBV27|few
TGTGCCAGCGGGAGAACTAACTATGGCTACACCTTC
CASGRTNYGYTF
>TRBD2|TRBJ2-7|TRBV7-2|.
TGTGCCAGCAGCCGTGGACTAGCGGGCAACGAGCAGTACTTC
CASSRGLAGNEQYF
>.|TRBJ2-7|TRBV7-8|few
TGTGCCAGCAGCCACGGGTCCTCCTACGAGCAGTACTTC
CASSHGSSYEQYF
>TRBD1|TRBJ2-7|TRBV25-1|few
TGTGCCAGTTACAGGGGTTGGGAGCAGTACTTC
CASYRGWEQYF
>TRBD2|TRBJ2-7|TRBV6-6|.
TGTGCCAGCAGTACTGGGACTAGCGTGACCTACGAGCAGTACTTC
CASSTGTSVTYEQYF
>TRBD2|TRBJ2-3|TRBV6-1|.
TGTGCCAGCAAATCCAGCGGGGAAACAGATACGCAGTATTTT
CASKSSGETDTQYF
>.|TRBJ2-2|TRBV5-1|.
TGCGCCAGCAGCTGGGGACAGAACACCGGGGAGCTGTTTTTT
CASSWGQNTGELFF
>.|TRBJ2-7|TRBV2|.
TGTGCCAGCAGGACAGAATACGAGCAGTACTTC
CASRTEYEQYF
>.|TRBJ2-7|TRBV6-1|.
TGTGCCAGCATCCTAGGGGTCGGGGAGCAGTACTTC
CASILGVGEQYF
>.|TRBJ2-7|TRBV18|once
TGTGCCAGCTCACCTGCGACAGGAAAGGACTCCTACGAGCAGTACTTC
CASSPATGKDSYEQYF
>.|TRBJ1-4|TRBV4-1|.
TGCGCCAGCAGCCCTCGAAGGGACATTGGTATGACAACTAATGAAAAACTGTTTTTT
CASSPRRDIGMTTNEKLFF
>.|TRBJ1-1|TRBV5-8|.
TGTGCCAGCAGCTTAGAGCGAAAGACGAACACTGAAGCTTTCTTT
CASSLERKTNTEAFF
>TRBD1|TRBJ1-4|TRBV6-1|.
TGTGCCAGCAGGGCTCTACAGGGGGTAGAAGAAAAACTGTTTTTT
CASRALQGVEEKLFF
>.|TRBJ2-1|TRBV7-9|.
TGTGCCAGCAGCTTAGTAGGGGTCCAACGTGGAGATGAGCAGTTCTTC
CASSLVGVQRGDEQFF
>TRBD1|TRBJ2-7|TRBV18|.
TGTGCCAGCTCACCGAAGGACAGGTACGAGCAGTACTTC
CASSPKDRYEQYF
>TRBD1|TRBJ1-2|TRBV18|once
TGTGCCAGCTCACCACCGGAGGCAGGGGGCGGGTATGGCTACACCTTC
CASSPPEAGGGYGYTF
>.|TRBJ2-7|TRBV2|.
TGTGCCAGCAGTGAGATGCCGAGCTCCTACGAGCAGTACTTC
CASSEMPSSYEQYF
>.|TRBJ1-3|TRBV7-2|.
TGTGCCAGCAGCTTAAAACCCAACCCAGACACCATATATTTT
CASSLKPNPDTIYF
>TRBD1|TRBJ1-5|TRBV4-1|.
TGCGCCAGCAGCCAAGATACAGGGGACAATCAGCCCCAGCATTTT
CASSQDTGDNQPQHF
>TRBD2|TRBJ2-2|TRBV7-9|.
TGTGCCAGCAGCTTAGGGGCTTGCGGGGGGACAACCGGGGAGCTGTTTTTT
CASSLGACGGTTGELFF
>.|TRBJ1-3|TRBV5-5|.
TGTGCCAGCAGCTCCATCTCTGGAAACACCATATATTTT
CASSSISGNTIYF
>TRBD2|TRBJ2-1|TRBV28|.
TGTGCCAGCAGTCCCAGGACTAGATCTGAGCAGTTCTTC
CASSPRTRSEQFF
>.|TRBJ1-5|TRBV19|.
TGTGCCAGTAGTATAACGGCAGGGGGCAATCAGCCCCAGCATTTT
CASSITAGGNQPQHF
>TRBD1|TRBJ1-6|TRBV19|.
TGTGCCAGTTCGGACAGGGGTTTTCGTTCACCCCTCCACTTT
CASSDRGFRSPLHF
>.|TRBJ2-1|TRBV12-5|.
TGTGCTAGTGGTTTGGCCATCAATGAGCAGTTCTTC
CASGLAINEQFF
>TRBD1|TRBJ1-2|TRBV11-2|once
TGTGCCAGCAGCTCTCGACAGGGCAGTAACTATGGCTACACCTTC
CASSSRQGSNYGYTF
>TRBD1|TRBJ1-2|TRBV25-1|.
TGTGCCAGCAGTGACCACGGGACAGGGGCTGGCGGCTACACCTTC
CASSDHGTGAGGYTF
>TRBD1|TRBJ2-5|TRBV4-3|.
TGCGCCAGCAGCCAAGGGGCCGGGACAGGGGGAGGGGAGACCCAGTACTTC
CASSQGAGTGGGETQYF
>.|TRBJ2-7|TRBV7-9|.
TGTGCCAGCAGCTTATCCCCCAGGTCCCAATACGAGCAGTACTTC
CASSLSPRSQYEQYF